Listed here are 19 T cell receptor beta chains from one sample, sequenced in a study of response to subunit inactivated influenza vaccine. TCRdb re-analysed the RT-PCR reads in MiXCR, keeping a single row per CDR3 protein. The table lists fewer than 750,000 distinct CDR3 sequences, about 14% of them singletons, with around 10% in the top ten. The starting material was PBMCs from blood, obtained less than 13 days after vaccination. Source of these receptors: a man aged 50-59 years who received an inactivated influenza vaccine.

This chain links TRBV23-1 with TRBJ2-1, with TRBD1 matching over 7 bases. TRBV23-1 is annotated as an ORF whose role is uncertain. The CDR3 contains 16 residues. J gave up 2 bases and V 0 bases, and 4 bases lay outside the gene matches. DNA of the CDR3: TGCGCCAGCAGTCAATCGACCCAGGGGGCCTACAATGAGCAGTTCTTC. Translation: CASSQSTQGAYNEQFF.

This clonotype was detected many times. The CDR3 spells CASSFIRDANSPLHF. DNA of the CDR3: TGCGCCAGCAGCTTCATACGGGACGCTAATTCACCCCTCCACTTT. The chain couples TRBV5-1 to TRBJ1-6, with D possibly matching TRBD1 (5 bases). The CDR3 runs to 15 residues. The germline V and J ends were trimmed by 2 bases and 6 bases, with 12 bases remaining between them. Germline assignment: CDR1 SGHRS and CDR2 YFSETQ. The entire variable domain, with the rest obtained from reference TRBV5-1 and TRBJ1-6, is as follows: KAGVTQTPRYLIKTRGQQVTLSCSPISGHRSVSWYQQTPGQGLQFLFEYFSETQRNKGNFPGRFSGRQFSNSRSEMNVSTLELGDSALYLCASSFIRDANSPLHFGNGTRLTVT.

The sample holds many counts of this clonotype. The chain is built from TRBV12-3 or TRBV12-4 and TRBJ2-3, with 8 bases lining up with TRBD1. The CDR3 sequence is 16 residues long. V trimming: 3 bases; J trimming: 3 bases; junction bases outside the gene matches: 8. CDR3 in amino acids: CASSFSVQGATDTQYF. The DNA of the CDR3 is TGTGCCAGCAGTTTTTCAGTGCAGGGGGCAACAGATACGCAGTATTTT.

This clonotype has at least ten counts. The J gene is TRBJ1-6, the V gene TRBV20-1; 7 bases map to TRBD1. This CDR3 has 14 amino acids. Trimming took 3 bases from V and 7 from J; bases not matched to a gene: 6. Germline V gives CDR1 DFQATT, CDR2 SNEGSKA (reference sequence). CDR3 region: CSASLGQLNSPLHF. CDR3 in DNA: TGCAGTGCTAGCCTGGGACAGCTAAATTCACCCCTCCACTTT.

This clonotype was found a few times. The V and J genes are TRBV7-9 and TRBJ1-6; TRBD1 aligns across 10 bases. V was clipped by 7 bases and J by 9 bases; unmatched bases: 6. The V gene's germline CDR1 is SEHNR and CDR2 FQNEAQ (reference sequence). The length of the CDR3 is 14 residues. CDR3 in DNA: TGTGCCAGCACCTTCGACAGGGGGCTTTCACCCCTCCACTTT. Residues: CASTFDRGLSPLHF.

This chain connects TRBV20-1 to TRBJ2-3; TRBD2 matches 7 bases. The length of the CDR3 is 15 residues. The ends lost 1 base at V and 0 bases at J; junction bases unmatched: 4. The germline CDR1 and CDR2 sequences are DFQATT and SNEGSKA (reference sequence). The CDR3 DNA is TGCAGTGCTAGAGCGGGTAGCGGGAGCACAGATACGCAGTATTTT. This translates into CSARAGSGSTDTQYF.

The V and J genes are TRBV10-3 and TRBJ2-5; 12 bases line up with TRBD2. There are 17 residues in the CDR3. Germline V lookup: CDR1 ENHRY, CDR2 SYGVKD. After removal of 4 bases from V and 4 bases from J, the junction contained 10 bases not matched to a gene. The CDR3 DNA follows: TGTGCCATCAGTGCGGCTAGCGGGAGGGCCGGACGAGAGACCCAGTACTTC. Protein sequence: CAISAASGRAGRETQYF.

The chain recombines TRBV18 with TRBJ2-3; D gene uncertain. CDR1 KGHSH and CDR2 LQKENI come from the germline V gene. Trimming took 0 bases from V and 2 from J, leaving 12 bases between them. The CDR3 sequence is 16 residues long. CDR3 in DNA: TGTGCCAGCTCACCACCCGTGGGTAGTAACACAGATACGCAGTATTTT. It translates to CASSPPVGSNTDTQYF. Filled out from reference TRBV18 and TRBJ2-3, the complete variable domain reads NAGVMQNPRHLVRRRGQEARLRCSPMKGHSHVYWYRQLPEEGLKFMVYLQKENIIDESGMPKERFSAEFPKEGPSILRIQQVVRGDSAAYFCASSPPVGSNTDTQYFGPGTRLTVL.

J is TRBJ2-4 and V is TRBV21-1; the DNA was not used to check the table's D call, TRBD1. TRBV21-1 is assigned pseudogene status. The CDR3 length is 17 residues. CDR3 coding DNA: TGTGCCAGCAGCAAAGCGCCGGGGGCCCTGGCCAAAAACATTCAGTACTTC. It encodes CASSKAPGALAKNIQYF.

J is TRBJ2-2 and V is TRBV5-1, with a possible D match to TRBD1 (5 bases). The CDR3 runs 14 residues. V lost 4 bases, J lost 1 base, and 8 bases lay in between. Germline V lookup: CDR1 SGHRS, CDR2 YFSETQ. The CDR3 bases are TGCGCCAGCAGCACCGGACAGAACACCGGGGAGCTGTTTTTT. As protein: CASSTGQNTGELFF.

The rearrangement uses TRBV20-1 and TRBJ2-7; the match to TRBD2 covers 14 bases. V lost 2 bases to trimming and J lost 4 bases; unmatched junction nucleotides: 4. Germline CDR1 reads DFQATT; CDR2 reads SNEGSKA (reference sequence). CDR3 size: 15 residues. CDR3 residues: CSARKGLAGVYEQYF. CDR3 nucleotides: TGCAGTGCTAGAAAGGGACTAGCGGGAGTGTACGAGCAGTACTTC.

This clonotype has at least ten counts. The chain is built from TRBV7-2 and TRBJ2-1; maybe TRBD1 (6 bases). The V end lost 3 bases, the J end lost 6 bases, and 15 bases lay between the germline ends. Germline CDR1 and CDR2: SGHTA and FQGNSA. The CDR3 totals 15 residues. CDR3 nucleotides: TGTGCCAGCAGCTTTGTGCAGGGGTTGCGCAATGAGCAGTTCTTC. As protein: CASSFVQGLRNEQFF. The full variable domain, its missing parts supplied by reference TRBV7-2 and TRBJ2-1, is GAGVSQSPSNKVTEKGKDVELRCDPISGHTALYWYRQSLGQGLEFLIYFQGNSAPDKSGLPSDRFSAERTGGSVSTLTIQRTQQEDSAVYLCASSFVQGLRNEQFFGPGTRLTVL.

This clonotype was counted between two and nine times. The chain has TRBV5-1 and TRBJ1-2, with TRBD1 matching 9 bases. V shed 7 bases, J shed 8 bases, and the junction held 12 bases outside the gene matches. The germline CDR1 and CDR2 sequences are SGHRS and YFSETQ. The CDR3 has 14 amino acids. The CDR3 region is CASQPGQGTRGYTF. The CDR3 nucleotides read TGCGCCAGCCAGCCGGGACAGGGTACCCGAGGCTACACCTTC.

This chain links TRBV6-1 with TRBJ2-6, with a possible D match to TRBD2 (6 bases). Germline V gene lookup returns CDR1 MNHNS and CDR2 SASEGT. V lost 7 bases to trimming and J lost 2 bases, with 12 bases between them. The CDR3 is 15 residues long. CDR3 amino acids: CASKKEGAGANVLTF. The CDR3 region has the DNA TGTGCCAGCAAAAAGGAGGGAGCTGGGGCCAACGTCCTGACTTTC.

This clonotype has a count of ten or more. V is TRBV29-1 and J is TRBJ2-3; 7 positions match TRBD2. Germline CDR1 and CDR2: SQVTM and ANQGSEA. J was trimmed by 2 bases and V by 7 bases; bases with no gene match: 3. The CDR3 length is 12 residues. The CDR3 reads CSAREDTDTQYF. CDR3 in DNA: TGCAGCGCTCGGGAGGACACAGATACGCAGTATTTT.

The rearrangement links TRBV20-1 to TRBJ2-1, with 10 bases identical to TRBD1. The CDR3 is made up of 14 amino acids. V lost 3 bases and J lost 10; bases outside the gene matches: 9. Germline CDR1 and CDR2: DFQATT and SNEGSKA (reference sequence). The CDR3 DNA reads as TGCAGTGCTAGGGGGGGACAGGGGTCCCAAGAGCAGTTCTTC. Protein product: CSARGGQGSQEQFF.

The CDR3 region is CASSEALRGNQPQHF. DNA for the CDR3: TGTGCCAGCAGTGAAGCGCTACGGGGCAATCAGCCCCAGCATTTT. The chain uses TRBV6-1 and TRBJ1-5; no reliable D call. The germline V and J ends were trimmed by 0 bases and 2 bases, with 8 bases remaining between them. Germline CDR1 and CDR2: MNHNS and SASEGT. CDR3 length: 15 amino acids.

This clonotype was recorded a few times. The chain combines TRBV6-1 with TRBJ1-6; the D gene is possibly TRBD1 (5 bases). The germline V gene has CDR1 MNHNS and CDR2 SASEGT. Trimming removed 6 bases at V and 9 bases at J, with 21 bases between. This CDR3 region has 16 residues. The CDR3 loop reads CASRISLGGGGSPLHF. The DNA of the CDR3 is TGTGCCAGCAGGATTTCCTTGGGGGGTGGAGGTTCACCCCTCCACTTT.

This clonotype was seen a few times. V usage is TRBV11-1 and J usage is TRBJ1-1, with 11 bases matching TRBD1. The V and J ends lost 5 bases and 4 bases, in that order; junction bases with no gene match: 15. The CDR3 covers 18 residues. Germline V CDR1 and CDR2: SGHAT, FQDESV (reference sequence). CDR3 residues: CASSPKPGQGGWFTEAFF. The DNA for the CDR3 is TGTGCCAGCAGCCCTAAACCGGGACAGGGGGGTTGGTTCACTGAAGCTTTCTTT.